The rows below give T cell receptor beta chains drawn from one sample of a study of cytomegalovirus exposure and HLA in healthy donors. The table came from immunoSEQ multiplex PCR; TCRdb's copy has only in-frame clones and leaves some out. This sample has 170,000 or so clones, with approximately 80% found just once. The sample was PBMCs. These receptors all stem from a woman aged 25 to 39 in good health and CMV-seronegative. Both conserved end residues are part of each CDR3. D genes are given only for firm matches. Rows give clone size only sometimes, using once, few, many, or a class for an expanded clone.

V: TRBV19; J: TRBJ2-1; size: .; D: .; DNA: TGTGCCAGTAGTATTATGGCGGCCAGCTCCTACAATGAGCAGTTCTTC; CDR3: CASSIMAASSYNEQFF
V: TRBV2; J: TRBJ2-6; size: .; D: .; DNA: TGTGCCAGCAGTGTTCAGGGTAGTGGGGCCAACGTCCTGACTTTC; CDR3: CASSVQGSGANVLTF
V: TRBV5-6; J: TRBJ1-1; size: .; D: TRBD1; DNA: TGTGCCAGCAGCTTGGCCCAGGGGGACGAAGCTTTCTTT; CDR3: CASSLAQGDEAFF
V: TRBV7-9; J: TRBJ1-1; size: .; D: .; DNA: TGTTCCAGCAGCTTAGTGGAGACTGAAGCTTTCTTT; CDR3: CSSSLVETEAFF
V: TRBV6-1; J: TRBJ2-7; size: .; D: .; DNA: TGTGCCAGCAGTGAGGGATGGGGCCCCTACGAGCAGTACTTC; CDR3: CASSEGWGPYEQYF
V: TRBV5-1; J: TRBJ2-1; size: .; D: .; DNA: TGCGCCAGCAGCTTGGCCATGGCGGGGCAAAGCTCCTACAATGAGCAGTTCTTC; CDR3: CASSLAMAGQSSYNEQFF
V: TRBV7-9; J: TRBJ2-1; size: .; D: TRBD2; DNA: TGTGCCAGCAGCGGAAGCGGGAGCTCCTACAATGAGCAGTTCTTC; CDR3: CASSGSGSSYNEQFF
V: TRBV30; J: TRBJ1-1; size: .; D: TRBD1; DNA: TGTGCCTGGTCCCCAGGGGGCAAAGGGAACACTGAAGCTTTCTTT; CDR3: CAWSPGGKGNTEAFF
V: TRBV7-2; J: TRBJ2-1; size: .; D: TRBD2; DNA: TGTGCCAGCAGCACCCGGACTAGCGGGTACAATGAGCAGTTCTTC; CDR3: CASSTRTSGYNEQFF
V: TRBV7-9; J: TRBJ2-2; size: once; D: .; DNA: TGTGCCAGCAGCCCCACGGGCACCGGGGAGCTGTTTTTT; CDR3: CASSPTGTGELFF
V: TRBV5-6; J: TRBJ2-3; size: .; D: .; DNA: TGTGCCAGCAGCTTTAGCTGGGTCGATACGCAGTATTTT; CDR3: CASSFSWVDTQYF
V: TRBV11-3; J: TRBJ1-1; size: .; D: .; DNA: TGTGCCAGCAGCTGGGAGCCGAACACTGAAGCTTTCTTT; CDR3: CASSWEPNTEAFF
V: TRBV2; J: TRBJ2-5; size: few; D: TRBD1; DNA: TGTGCCAGCAACCCGACAGGGCAGCAAGAGACCCAGTACTTC; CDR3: CASNPTGQQETQYF
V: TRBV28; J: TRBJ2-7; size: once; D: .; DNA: TGTGCCAGCAGTTCCGGCTCCTACGAGCAGTACTTC; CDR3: CASSSGSYEQYF
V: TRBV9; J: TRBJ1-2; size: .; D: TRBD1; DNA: TGTGCCAGCAGCGCCCACCGGGACAGTAACTATGGCTACACCTTC; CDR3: CASSAHRDSNYGYTF
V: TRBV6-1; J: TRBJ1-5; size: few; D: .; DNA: TGTGCCAGCAGGGGAGGCAATCAGCCCCAGCATTTT; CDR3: CASRGGNQPQHF
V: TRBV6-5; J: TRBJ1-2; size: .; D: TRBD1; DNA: TGTGCCAGCAGTTACTCGGGAGTGCAGGGGGTAGGCTACACCTTC; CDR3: CASSYSGVQGVGYTF
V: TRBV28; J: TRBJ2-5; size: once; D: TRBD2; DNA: TGTGCCAGCAGTTTAAACTCGGGGGGTGGGACCCAGTACTTC; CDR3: CASSLNSGGGTQYF
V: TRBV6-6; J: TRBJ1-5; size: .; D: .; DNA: TGTGCCAGCAGCTCCAGGACAGATCCTAGCAATCAGCCCCAGCATTTT; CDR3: CASSSRTDPSNQPQHF
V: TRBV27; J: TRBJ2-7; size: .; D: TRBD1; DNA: TGTGCCAGCAGTTTAAGGGGGCCTTCCTACGAGCAGTACTTC; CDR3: CASSLRGPSYEQYF
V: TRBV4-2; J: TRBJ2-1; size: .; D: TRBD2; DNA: TGTGCCAGCAGCCAAGATGCGGGAGGCGTGAATGAGCAGTTCTTC; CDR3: CASSQDAGGVNEQFF
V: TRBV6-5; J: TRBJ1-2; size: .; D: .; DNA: TGTGCCAGCAGCCCTCCAGGGTCTTTCTATGGCTACACCTTC; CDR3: CASSPPGSFYGYTF
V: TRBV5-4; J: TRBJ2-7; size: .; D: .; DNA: TGTGCCAGCAGCTTTCCGGCGGAGCCCTACGAGCAGTACTTC; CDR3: CASSFPAEPYEQYF